The 17 T cell receptor beta chains listed next were all sequenced from one sample in a study of cytomegalovirus exposure and HLA in healthy donors. PCR primers comprised 60 Vbeta and 13 Jbeta primers. This table comes from immunoSEQ multiplex PCR, and its TCRdb copy is limited to in-frame clones, with some not included. The top ten hold roughly 1.5% of the sample, which has 150,000 to 200,000 clones, 68% seen once. Material for sequencing was PBMCs. The receptors derive from a man aged 45 to 65 in good health and CMV-seronegative.

V gene TRBV5-1 combines with J gene TRBJ1-1; weak D call: TRBD1 (6 bases). The V gene's germline CDR1 is SGHRS and CDR2 YFSETQ. The V gene lost 3 bases and the J gene lost 1 base, with 10 bases spanning the gap. The CDR3 sequence is 14 residues long. CDR3 sequence (DNA): TGCGCCAGCAGCTCAATGGGACAGAACACTGAAGCTTTCTTT. It codes for CASSSMGQNTEAFF.

For the CDR3, the DNA is TGCGCCAGCAGCTCCGGGGGTTCTGGGGCCAACGTCCTGACTTTC. This codes for CASSSGGSGANVLTF. The gene calls are TRBV5-1 and TRBJ2-6; D is perhaps TRBD2 (6 bases). The ends were cut back, 3 bases at V and 1 base at J, with 8 bases in the middle. CDR3 length: 15 residues. Germline V lookup: CDR1 SGHRS, CDR2 YFSETQ.

The chain couples TRBV28 to TRBJ1-2, with D unclear. V was shortened by 2 bases and J by 4 bases, with 8 bases between the two germline ends. Germline V gene sequence: CDR1 MDHEN, CDR2 SYDVKM. The CDR3 has 13 residues. The CDR3 here is CASSLGGRYGYTF. CDR3 DNA: TGTGCCAGCAGTTTAGGAGGGCGCTATGGCTACACCTTC.

The genes are TRBV4-1 and TRBJ2-7; D is possibly TRBD1 (6 bases). Looked up from germline, CDR1 is MGHRA and CDR2 is YSYEKL. The length of the CDR3 is 16 residues. V dropped 7 bases and J dropped 5 bases, with 24 bases sitting between them. The CDR3 DNA reads TGCGCCAGCACGGTACGGGGTTACAGGGTGAGCGACGAGCAGTACTTC. Translated: CASTVRGYRVSDEQYF.

The rearrangement joins TRBV7-9 to TRBJ2-7; no definite D call. CDR3 length equals 12 residues. V lost 5 bases and J 3 bases, leaving 8 bases between the germline ends. The germline V gene has CDR1 SEHNR and CDR2 FQNEAQ (reference sequence). This CDR3 reads CASSPVHYEQYF. CDR3 sequence (DNA): TGTGCCAGCAGCCCGGTTCACTACGAGCAGTACTTC.

This sequence joins TRBV5-1 and TRBJ2-7, with TRBD1 identical over 12 bases. The germline V gene encodes CDR1 SGHRS and CDR2 YFSETQ. The trim removed 3 bases at V and 4 bases at J, leaving 5 bases unmatched. The CDR3 extends over 15 amino acids. The CDR3 nucleotides are TGCGCCAGCAGCTGGGGGACAGGGGGCTTGTACGAGCAGTACTTC. Translating it yields CASSWGTGGLYEQYF.

V usage is TRBV7-8 and J usage is TRBJ1-1; the match to TRBD1 covers 8 bases. After removal of 5 bases from V and 0 bases from J, the junction contained 5 bases not matched to a gene. This CDR3 has 15 amino acids. CDR1 and CDR2 (germline): SGHVS, FQNEAQ. The chain's CDR3 is CASSLLTGVNTEAFF. In nucleotides, the CDR3 is TGTGCCAGCAGCCTTCTGACAGGGGTGAACACTGAAGCTTTCTTT.

This clone has more than one count but fewer than ten. The V call is TRBV10-2, the J call TRBJ2-7; 7 bases fit TRBD1. The length of the CDR3 is 16 residues. Trimming at V came to 3 bases and at J to 0 bases, leaving 8 bases not matched to a gene. Germline V CDR1 and CDR2: WSHSY, SAAADI. The CDR3 loop reads CASSDIGGQSSYEQYF. In DNA, the CDR3 is TGCGCCAGCAGTGATATAGGGGGACAGTCCTCCTACGAGCAGTACTTC.

This clone was seen a few times. The genes are TRBV4-3 and TRBJ2-1; maybe TRBD1 (7 bases). V lost 1 base and J lost 2, with 12 bases in between. CDR3 length: 16 residues. From germline, CDR1 is LGHNA and CDR2 YSLEER. This chain's CDR3 is CASSQAGRGAYNEQFF. The CDR3 bases are TGCGCCAGCAGCCAAGCAGGCAGGGGGGCCTACAATGAGCAGTTCTTC.

CDR3 nucleotides: TGTGCCAGCAGGGGACAGGGGACGAACACTGAAGCTTTCTTT. Protein sequence: CASRGQGTNTEAFF. The chain recombines TRBV27 with TRBJ1-1; 10 bases line up with TRBD1. Germline CDR1 reads MNHEY; CDR2 reads SMNVEV (reference sequence). The CDR3 has 14 residues. V was clipped by 6 bases and J by 1 base; unmatched bases: 2.

This clone was counted only a few times. One base away lies a much larger clone, so this may be a sequencing read error. This rearrangement joins TRBV12-5 to TRBJ1-4; D is possibly TRBD1 (5 bases). Germline assignment: CDR1 LGHNT and CDR2 FRNRAP. V was trimmed by 0 bases and J by 3 bases, leaving 23 bases between them. This CDR3 is 20 amino acids long. Written as DNA, the CDR3 is TGTGCTAGTGGTTTGGTGCCCCTCCCAAAAGACAGCGCAGCTAATGAAAAACTGTTTTTT. Residues: CASGLVPLPKDSAANEKLFF.

The chain joins TRBV18 to TRBJ2-7; 9 nucleotides align to TRBD2. This CDR3 spans 16 amino acids. CDR1 KGHSH and CDR2 LQKENI come from the germline V gene. The J segment lost 4 bases and the V segment lost 3 bases, leaving 10 bases of the junction unmatched. CDR3 DNA sequence: TGTGCCAGCTCACCTGGTAGCGGGGGCTTATCTTACGAGCAGTACTTC. Its protein is CASSPGSGGLSYEQYF. Supplemented by reference TRBV18 and TRBJ2-7, the full variable domain reads NAGVMQNPRHLVRRRGQEARLRCSPMKGHSHVYWYRQLPEEGLKFMVYLQKENIIDESGMPKERFSAEFPKEGPSILRIQQVVRGDSAAYFCASSPGSGGLSYEQYFGPGTRLTVT.

This chain links TRBV28 with TRBJ1-6; tentatively, D is TRBD1 (5 bases). The CDR3 covers 13 residues. Looked up from germline, CDR1 is MDHEN and CDR2 is SYDVKM. The germline V and J ends were trimmed by 8 bases and 9 bases, with 14 bases remaining between them. CDR3 amino acids: CASRGGLGSPLHF. The CDR3 DNA sequence: TGTGCCAGCCGGGGGGGTTTGGGTTCACCCCTCCACTTT.

V is TRBV5-1 and J is TRBJ2-2, with 9 bases identical to TRBD1. Germline CDR1 reads SGHRS; CDR2 reads YFSETQ. The CDR3 spans 15 residues. V was pared by 3 bases and J by 2 bases, with 2 bases of the junction left unmatched. The CDR3 loop is CASSSGQGNTGELFF. CDR3 sequence (DNA): TGCGCCAGCAGCTCGGGACAGGGTAACACCGGGGAGCTGTTTTTT. Looking up the rest from reference TRBV5-1 and TRBJ2-2 gives the full variable domain: KAGVTQTPRYLIKTRGQQVTLSCSPISGHRSVSWYQQTPGQGLQFLFEYFSETQRNKGNFPGRFSGRQFSNSRSEMNVSTLELGDSALYLCASSSGQGNTGELFFGEGSRLTVL.

The CDR3: CASSQGTLYEQYF. The CDR3 region has the DNA TGTGCCAGCAGTCAAGGGACTCTCTACGAGCAGTACTTC. The chain has TRBV5-4 and TRBJ2-7; D is possibly TRBD2 (6 bases). The CDR3 covers 13 residues. The V end lost 5 bases, the J end lost 3 bases, and 12 bases lay between the germline ends. The germline V gene encodes CDR1 SGHNT and CDR2 YYREEE (reference sequence). Complete variable domain (other parts from reference TRBV5-4 and TRBJ2-7): ETGVTQSPTHLIKTRGQQVTLRCSSQSGHNTVSWYQQALGQGPQFIFQYYREEENGRGNFPPRFSGLQFPNYSSELNVNALELDDSALYLCASSQGTLYEQYFGPGTRLTVT.

V gene TRBV5-1 combines with J gene TRBJ2-3, with a tentative D call TRBD1 (6 bases). In germline, CDR1 is SGHRS, CDR2 YFSETQ. V gave up 4 bases and J gave up 6 bases, with 15 bases separating them. The CDR3 runs 14 residues. The CDR3 region is CASSDGQMSDTQYF. As DNA, the CDR3 is TGCGCCAGCAGCGACGGACAGATGTCGGATACGCAGTATTTT.

The rearrangement uses TRBV5-6 and TRBJ2-3; D is uncertain. CDR1 is SGHDT, CDR2 YYEEEE, per germline. The CDR3 totals 12 residues. The ends were cut back, 4 bases at V and 8 bases at J, with 11 bases in the middle. Written as DNA, the CDR3 is TGTGCCAGCAGCCAGCGCGAGGCTACGCAGTATTTT. Amino acids: CASSQREATQYF.